This T cell receptor (beta chain) was identified during a study of blood T cell repertoires in COVID-19. Study background: T cells, B-cell-depleted T cells, or PBMCs provided the cDNA or gDNA that served as material.

Categorization into cohorts depended on clinical history that participants reported. Recovered status in Cohort 3 required two negative PCRs, clearance, or symptom resolution. As processed by the authors: From reference gene primer amplification, estimates of nucleated cell counts were derived. Profiling relied on immunoSEQ multiplex PCR, and the TCRdb table lists in-frame clones only, not all of them. That table gives V, J and clone size, and the DNA gave D and trimming. The sample holds 150,000 to 200,000 clones; 80% are singletons and the top ten take 6%. Trimming removed 7 bases at V and 1 base at J, with 13 bases between. The CDR3 contains 14 residues. Germline loops: CDR1 MNHEY, CDR2 SVGAGI.

This sequence originates from a man in his forties who had recovered from COVID-19. J is TRBJ1-1 and V is TRBV6-5; D is perhaps TRBD1 (5 bases). The sample comprised PBMCs or T cells enriched from blood (not recorded which). CDR3 residues: CASIPRGGNTEAFF. CDR3 coding DNA: TGTGCCAGCATCCCCCGGGGGGGGAACACTGAAGCTTTCTTT.